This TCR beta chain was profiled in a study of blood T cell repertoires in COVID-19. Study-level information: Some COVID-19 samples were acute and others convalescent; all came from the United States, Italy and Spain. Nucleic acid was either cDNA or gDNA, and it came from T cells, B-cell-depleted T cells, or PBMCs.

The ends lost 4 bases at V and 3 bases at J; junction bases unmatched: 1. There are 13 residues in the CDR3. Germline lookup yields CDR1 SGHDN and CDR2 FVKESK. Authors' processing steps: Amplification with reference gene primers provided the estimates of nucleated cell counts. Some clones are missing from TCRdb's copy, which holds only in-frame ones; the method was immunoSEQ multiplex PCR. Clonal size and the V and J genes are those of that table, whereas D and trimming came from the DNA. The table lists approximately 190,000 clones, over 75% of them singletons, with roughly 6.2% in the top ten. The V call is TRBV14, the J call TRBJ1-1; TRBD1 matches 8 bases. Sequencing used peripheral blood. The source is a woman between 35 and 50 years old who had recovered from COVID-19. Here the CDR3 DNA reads TGTGCCAGCAGCCCGGACAGGGACACTGAAGCTTTCTTT. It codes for CASSPDRDTEAFF.